This entry describes one T cell receptor (beta chain). Measured with immunoSEQ multiplex PCR; TCRdb has only the in-frame clones, and not every one. The sample includes 320,000 or so clones, approximately 84% seen only once; the top ten take 1%. The data are from a study of blood T cell repertoires in COVID-19. Per germline, CDR1 SNHLY and CDR2 FYNNEI. Germline trimming cut 4 bases from V and 0 bases from J; bases unmatched to any gene: 3. This CDR3 comprises 16 residues. This TCR came from a woman aged 25 to 39 who had recovered from COVID-19. The chain has TRBV2 and TRBJ2-6; 7 positions match TRBD1. The sequencing input was PBMCs or T cells enriched from blood (not recorded which). The CDR3 protein is CASSAGQTSGANVLTF. The CDR3 bases are TGTGCCAGCAGTGCGGGACAGACCTCTGGGGCCAACGTCCTGACTTTC.